This T cell receptor (beta chain) derives from a study of response to subunit inactivated influenza vaccine. Study findings and constraints: Authors suggested that a seasonal influenza vaccination recruits few new T cells each time.

TCRdb recomputed calls from the RT-PCR reads with MiXCR, one row per CDR3 protein. The sample lists about 520,000 distinct CDR3 sequences, roughly 25% seen once, with around 2% in the top ten. In regard to this clonotype: As yet, its antigen is unknown.

The CDR3 contains 15 residues. Looked up from germline, CDR1 is MGHRA and CDR2 is YSYEKL. The ends were cut back, 0 bases at V and 5 bases at J, with 10 bases in the middle. This material consisted of CD4+ T cells sorted from PBMCs, taken roughly 5 days after vaccination. The chain couples TRBV4-1 to TRBJ2-2; no definite D call. This clonotype was sampled from a man aged 45-65 years who received an inactivated influenza vaccine. The CDR3 DNA reads as TGCGCCAGCAGCCAAGAGACGGCCCAAACCGGGGAGCTGTTTTTT. Translated, it gives CASSQETAQTGELFF.